This T cell receptor beta chain was identified in a study of technical replicates of blood from a few donors. CDR3 size: 13 residues. The V gene lost 1 base and the J gene lost 1 base, with 5 bases spanning the gap. In germline, CDR1 is SGHAT, CDR2 FQNNGV. Using immunoSEQ multiplex PCR, the repertoire was profiled, and TCRdb retains in-frame clones only, with some absent. Seen here are almost 90,000 clones, approximately 96% observed once, and the top ten hold around 0.22%. This clone was observed a single time. The genes are TRBV11-2 and TRBJ2-7, with D hard to call. This TCR derives from a human donor in good health. Material for sequencing was T cells isolated from PBMCs. This CDR3 is CASSLGQSYEQYF. In nucleotides, the CDR3 is TGTGCCAGCAGCTTAGGGCAGTCCTACGAGCAGTACTTC. Full variable domain (outside the CDR3, taken from reference TRBV11-2 and TRBJ2-7): EAGVAQSPRYKIIEKRQSVAFWCNPISGHATLYWYQQILGQGPKLLIQFQNNGVVDDSQLPKDRFSAERLKGVDSTLKIQPAKLEDSAVYLCASSLGQSYEQYFGPGTRLTVT.